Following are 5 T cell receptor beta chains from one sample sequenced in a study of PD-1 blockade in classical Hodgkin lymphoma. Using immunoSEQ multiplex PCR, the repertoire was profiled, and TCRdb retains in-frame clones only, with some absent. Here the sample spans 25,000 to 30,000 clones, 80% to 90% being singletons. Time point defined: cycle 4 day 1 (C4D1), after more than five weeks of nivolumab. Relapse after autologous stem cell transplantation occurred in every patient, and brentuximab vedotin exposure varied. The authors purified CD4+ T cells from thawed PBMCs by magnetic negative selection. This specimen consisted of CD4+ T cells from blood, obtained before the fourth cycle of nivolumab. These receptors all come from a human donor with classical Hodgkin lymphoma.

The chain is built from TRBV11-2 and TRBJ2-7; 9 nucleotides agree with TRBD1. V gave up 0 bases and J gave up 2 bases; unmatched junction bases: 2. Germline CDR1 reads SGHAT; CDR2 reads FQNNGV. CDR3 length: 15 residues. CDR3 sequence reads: CASSLEGTGTYEQYF. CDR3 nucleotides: TGTGCCAGCAGCTTAGAGGGGACAGGGACCTACGAGCAGTACTTC.

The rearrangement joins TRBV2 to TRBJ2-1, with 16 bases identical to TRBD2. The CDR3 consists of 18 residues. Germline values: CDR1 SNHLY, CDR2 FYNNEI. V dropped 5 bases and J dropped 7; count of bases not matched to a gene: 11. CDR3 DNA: TGTGCCAGCAGTCTTCCCGGGACTAGCGGGGGGGCCGGGAATGAGCAGTTCTTC. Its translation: CASSLPGTSGGAGNEQFF.

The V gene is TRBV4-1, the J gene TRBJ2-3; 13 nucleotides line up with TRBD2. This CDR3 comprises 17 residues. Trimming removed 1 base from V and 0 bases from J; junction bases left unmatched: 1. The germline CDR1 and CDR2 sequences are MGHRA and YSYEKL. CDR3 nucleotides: TGCGCCAGCAGCCAAGGACTAGCGGGGGGAAGCACAGATACGCAGTATTTT. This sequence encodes CASSQGLAGGSTDTQYF.

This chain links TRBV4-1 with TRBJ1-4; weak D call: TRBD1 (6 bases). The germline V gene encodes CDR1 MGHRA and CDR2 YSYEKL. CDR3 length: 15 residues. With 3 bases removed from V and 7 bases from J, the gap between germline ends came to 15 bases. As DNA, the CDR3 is TGCGCCAGCAGCCAGCAGGGGTCGAAAGGTGAAAAACTGTTTTTT. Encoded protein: CASSQQGSKGEKLFF.

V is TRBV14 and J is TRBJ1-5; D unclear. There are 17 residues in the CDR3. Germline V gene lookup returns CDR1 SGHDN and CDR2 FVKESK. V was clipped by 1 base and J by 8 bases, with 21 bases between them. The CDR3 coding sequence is TGTGCCAGCAGCCAAGCTACGGGTTTCGCCCGCCGAGAGCCCCAGCATTTT. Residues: CASSQATGFARREPQHF.